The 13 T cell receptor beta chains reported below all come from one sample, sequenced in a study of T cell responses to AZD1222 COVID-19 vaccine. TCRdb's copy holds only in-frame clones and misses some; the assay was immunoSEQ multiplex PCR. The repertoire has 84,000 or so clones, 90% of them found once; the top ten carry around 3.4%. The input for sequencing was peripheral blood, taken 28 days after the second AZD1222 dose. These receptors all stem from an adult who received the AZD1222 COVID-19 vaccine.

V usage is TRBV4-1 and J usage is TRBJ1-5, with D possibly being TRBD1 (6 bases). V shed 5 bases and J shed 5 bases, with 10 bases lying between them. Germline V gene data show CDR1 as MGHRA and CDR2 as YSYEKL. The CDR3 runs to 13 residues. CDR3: CASSNRDDQPQHF. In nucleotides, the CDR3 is TGCGCCAGCAGCAACAGGGACGATCAGCCCCAGCATTTT.

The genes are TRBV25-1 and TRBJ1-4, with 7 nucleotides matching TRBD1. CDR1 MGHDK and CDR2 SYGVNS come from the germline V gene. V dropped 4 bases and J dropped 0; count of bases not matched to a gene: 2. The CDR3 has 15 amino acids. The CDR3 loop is CASSGDSTTNEKLFF. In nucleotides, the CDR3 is TGTGCCAGCAGTGGGGACAGTACAACTAATGAAAAACTGTTTTTT.

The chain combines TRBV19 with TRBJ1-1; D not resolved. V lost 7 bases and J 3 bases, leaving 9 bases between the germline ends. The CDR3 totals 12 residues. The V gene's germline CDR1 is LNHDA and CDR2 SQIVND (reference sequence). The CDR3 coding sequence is TGTGCCAGTACCTTCGGGGACACTGAAGCTTTCTTT. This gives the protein CASTFGDTEAFF.

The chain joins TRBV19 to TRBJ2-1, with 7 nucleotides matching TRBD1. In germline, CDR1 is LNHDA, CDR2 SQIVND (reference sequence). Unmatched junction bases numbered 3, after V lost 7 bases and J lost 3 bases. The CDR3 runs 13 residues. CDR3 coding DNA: TGTGCCAGTACGGACAGGATCTACAATGAGCAGTTCTTC. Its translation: CASTDRIYNEQFF.

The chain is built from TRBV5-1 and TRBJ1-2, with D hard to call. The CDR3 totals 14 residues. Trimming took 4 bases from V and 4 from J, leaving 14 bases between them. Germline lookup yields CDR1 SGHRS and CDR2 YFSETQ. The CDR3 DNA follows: TGCGCCAGCAGCCTCCCGACTTCTACCTATGGCTACACCTTC. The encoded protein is CASSLPTSTYGYTF.

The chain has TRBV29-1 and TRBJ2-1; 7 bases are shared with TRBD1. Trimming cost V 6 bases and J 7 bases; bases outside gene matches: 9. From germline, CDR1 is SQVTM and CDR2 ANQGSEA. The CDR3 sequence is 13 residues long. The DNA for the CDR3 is TGCAGCGTCGTACCGGGACAGCCTAATGAGCAGTTCTTC. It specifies CSVVPGQPNEQFF.

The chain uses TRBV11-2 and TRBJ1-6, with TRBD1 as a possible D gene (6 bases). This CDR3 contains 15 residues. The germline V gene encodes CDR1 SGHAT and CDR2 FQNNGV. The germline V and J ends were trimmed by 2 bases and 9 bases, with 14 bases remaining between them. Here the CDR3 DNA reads TGTGCCAGCAGCTTATGGGGGGCGAGATCTTCACCCCTCCACTTT. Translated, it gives CASSLWGARSSPLHF.

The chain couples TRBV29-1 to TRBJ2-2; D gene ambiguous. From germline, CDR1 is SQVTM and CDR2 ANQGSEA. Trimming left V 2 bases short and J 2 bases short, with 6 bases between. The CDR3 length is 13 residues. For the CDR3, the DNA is TGCAGCGTTGAAAAGGGTAACACCGGGGAGCTGTTTTTT. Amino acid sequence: CSVEKGNTGELFF.

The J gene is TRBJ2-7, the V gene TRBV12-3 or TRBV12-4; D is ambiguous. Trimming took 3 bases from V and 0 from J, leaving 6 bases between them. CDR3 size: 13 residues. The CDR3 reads CASSFSSSYEQYF. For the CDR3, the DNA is TGTGCCAGCAGTTTCTCGAGCTCCTACGAGCAGTACTTC.

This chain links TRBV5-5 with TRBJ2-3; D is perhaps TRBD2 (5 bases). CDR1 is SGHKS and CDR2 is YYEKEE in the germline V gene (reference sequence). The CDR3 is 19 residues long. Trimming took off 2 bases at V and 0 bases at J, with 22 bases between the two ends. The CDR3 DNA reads TGTGCCAGCAGCTTCGATACGCTCGGTCTGCGGGTTAGCACAGATACGCAGTATTTT. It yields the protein CASSFDTLGLRVSTDTQYF.

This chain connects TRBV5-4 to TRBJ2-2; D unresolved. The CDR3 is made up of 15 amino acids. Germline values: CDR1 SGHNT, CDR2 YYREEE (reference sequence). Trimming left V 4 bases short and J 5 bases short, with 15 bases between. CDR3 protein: CASSEEIWITGELFF. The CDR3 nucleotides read TGTGCCAGCAGCGAGGAGATATGGATTACCGGGGAGCTGTTTTTT.

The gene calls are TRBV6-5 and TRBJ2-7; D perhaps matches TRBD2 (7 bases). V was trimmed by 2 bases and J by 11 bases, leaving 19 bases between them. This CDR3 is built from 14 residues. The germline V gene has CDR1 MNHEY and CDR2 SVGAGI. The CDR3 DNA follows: TGTGCCAGCAGTTACGAGGGGGGAGGGCTAGATAAGTACTTC. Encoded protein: CASSYEGGGLDKYF.

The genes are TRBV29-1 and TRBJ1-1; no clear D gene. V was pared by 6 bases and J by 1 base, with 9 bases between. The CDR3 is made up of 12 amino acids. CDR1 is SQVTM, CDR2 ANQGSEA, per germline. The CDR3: CSVRPSNTEAFF. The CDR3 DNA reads TGCAGCGTGAGACCGTCGAACACTGAAGCTTTCTTT.